This is a list of T cell receptor beta chains from one sample in a study of blood T cell repertoires in COVID-19. Sequencing was performed with immunoSEQ multiplex PCR; in TCRdb, only in-frame clones are kept and a portion is missing. This sample yields roughly 500,000 clones, of which 89% are seen a single time; about 1% belongs to the top ten. Material: peripheral blood. These receptors originate from a young man with COVID-19, enrolled during active disease. Both conserved end residues are part of each CDR3. Fields, in order: V gene, clone size, J gene, D gene, CDR3 DNA, CDR3 protein. D genes are given only for firm matches. Size is stated for part of the rows, as once, few or many counts, or as a class when the clone is expanded.

>TRBV18|-|TRBJ2-6|TRBD1
TGTGCCAGCTCACCATCCGGGACAGGGGGCGCTGGGGCCAACGTCCTGACTTTC
CASSPSGTGGAGANVLTF
>TRBV12-3/TRBV12-4|once|TRBJ2-5|-
TGTGCCAGCAGTTCGTCTGGGGCGGAGACCCAGTACTTC
CASSSSGAETQYF
>TRBV2|-|TRBJ2-7|TRBD2
TGTGCCAGCAGTGACGGACTAGTTGCCTACGAGCAGTACTTC
CASSDGLVAYEQYF
>TRBV7-8|-|TRBJ2-7|-
TGTGCCAGCAGCTACACCTACGAGCAGTACTTC
CASSYTYEQYF
>TRBV7-8|-|TRBJ2-2|-
TGTGCCAGCAAACAGACCCCGAACACCGGGGAGCTGTTTTTT
CASKQTPNTGELFF
>TRBV5-1|-|TRBJ2-3|TRBD2
TGCGCCAGCAGCCCGAGGCGGGGGAGCACAGATACGCAGTATTTT
CASSPRRGSTDTQYF
>TRBV7-8|-|TRBJ2-7|-
TGTGCCAGCAGCTTAGGTAGTTCTGGCTACGAGCAGTACTTC
CASSLGSSGYEQYF
>TRBV2|-|TRBJ2-3|TRBD2
TGTGCCAGCAGCCCCACTAGCGGGGGTCTTCTCGTGCAGTATTTT
CASSPTSGGLLVQYF
>TRBV19|-|TRBJ2-3|-
TGTGCCAGTAGTGCAGGGGTTTTCACAGATACGCAGTATTTT
CASSAGVFTDTQYF
>TRBV4-1|-|TRBJ2-1|TRBD2
TGCGCCAGCAGCCAGGGACTAGCGGGGGGTCGCAATGAGCAGTTCTTC
CASSQGLAGGRNEQFF
>TRBV19|-|TRBJ1-2|TRBD1
TGTGCCAGCAGACAGGGTGCCTATGGCTACACCTTC
CASRQGAYGYTF
>TRBV5-1|-|TRBJ1-6|-
TGCGCCAGAAGGTTGGCGCCCTCCAATCGGAATTCACCCCTCCACTTT
CARRLAPSNRNSPLHF
>TRBV19|-|TRBJ1-6|-
TGTGCCAGTAGTAACCAGGGGTCCTATAATTCACCCCTCCACTTT
CASSNQGSYNSPLHF
>TRBV19|-|TRBJ2-4|-
TGTGCCAGTAGTATAGATGGACAATCCAAAAACATTCAGTACTTC
CASSIDGQSKNIQYF
>TRBV7-8|-|TRBJ1-3|TRBD1
TGTGCCAGCAGCTTTGAACGAACTAGAAACCGGGACAGGGCTTTTGGAAACACCATATATTTT
CASSFERTRNRDRAFGNTIYF
>TRBV6-5|-|TRBJ2-3|-
TGTGCCAGCAGTAGCCCCCCCCATACGCAGTATTTT
CASSSPPHTQYF
>TRBV7-9|-|TRBJ2-7|TRBD2
TGTGCCAGCAGCTCGACTAGCGTCTCCTACGAGCAGTACTTC
CASSSTSVSYEQYF
>TRBV6-5|-|TRBJ2-7|TRBD2
TGTGCCAGCAGTTCCGCGACTAGCGTCTTCGAGCAGTACTTC
CASSSATSVFEQYF